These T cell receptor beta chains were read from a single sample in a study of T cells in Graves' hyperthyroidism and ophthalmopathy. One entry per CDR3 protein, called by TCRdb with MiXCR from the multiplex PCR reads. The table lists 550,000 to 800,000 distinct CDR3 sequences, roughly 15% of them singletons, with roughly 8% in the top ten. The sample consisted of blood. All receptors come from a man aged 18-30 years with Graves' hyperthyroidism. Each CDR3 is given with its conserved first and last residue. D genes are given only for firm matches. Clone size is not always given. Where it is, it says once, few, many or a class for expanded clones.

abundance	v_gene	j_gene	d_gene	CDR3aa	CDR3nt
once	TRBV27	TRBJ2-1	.	CASSFRLLSSYNEQFF	TGTGCCAGCAGTTTTCGACTCCTAAGCTCCTACAATGAGCAGTTCTTC
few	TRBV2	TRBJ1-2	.	CASSPSTTDNYGYTF	TGTGCCAGCAGTCCCTCGACGACCGACAACTATGGCTACACCTTC
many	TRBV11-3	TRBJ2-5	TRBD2	CASSPRMSGSGETQYF	TGTGCCAGCAGCCCCCGGATGAGCGGGAGTGGGGAGACCCAGTACTTC
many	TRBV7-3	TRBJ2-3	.	CASSLRGREGLHGNTQYF	TGTGCCAGCAGCTTACGGGGGCGGGAAGGACTCCACGGTAATACGCAGTATTTT
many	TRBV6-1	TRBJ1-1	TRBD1	CASSEANRGNTEAFF	TGTGCCAGCAGTGAAGCCAACAGGGGGAACACTGAAGCTTTCTTT
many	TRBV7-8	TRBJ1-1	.	CASSLGEGTDTEAFF	TGTGCCAGCAGCTTAGGGGAGGGGACCGACACTGAAGCTTTCTTT
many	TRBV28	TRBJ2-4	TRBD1	CASSSTEDRTKNIQYF	TGTGCCAGCAGTTCCACCGAGGACAGGACCAAAAACATTCAGTACTTC
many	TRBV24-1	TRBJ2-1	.	CATSDFAAYNEQFF	TGTGCCACCAGTGATTTCGCGGCGTACAATGAGCAGTTCTTC
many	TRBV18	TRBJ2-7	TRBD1	CASSPGQGREQYF	TGTGCCAGCAGCCCGGGACAGGGCCGCGAGCAGTACTTC
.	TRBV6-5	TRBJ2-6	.	CASSYFPRGSGANVLTF	TGTGCCAGCAGTTACTTCCCCCGGGGCAGTGGGGCCAACGTCCTGACTTTC
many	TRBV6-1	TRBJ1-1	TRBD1	CASRMTGGASEAFF	TGTGCCAGCAGGATGACAGGGGGCGCATCTGAAGCTTTCTTT
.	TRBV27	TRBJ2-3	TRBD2	CASKLAPSTDTQYF	TGTGCCAGCAAACTAGCGCCCAGCACAGATACGCAGTATTTT
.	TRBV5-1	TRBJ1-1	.	CASRTDTEAFF	TGCGCCAGCAGGACGGACACTGAAGCTTTCTTT
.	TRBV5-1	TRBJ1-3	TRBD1	CASSFTGARNTIYF	TGCGCCAGCAGTTTTACAGGGGCGAGAAACACCATATATTTT
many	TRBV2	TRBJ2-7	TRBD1	CASRKTGYEQYF	TGTGCCAGCAGGAAGACAGGGTACGAGCAGTACTTC
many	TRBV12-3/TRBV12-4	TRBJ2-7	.	CASSPRVDDYEQYF	TGTGCCAGCAGTCCTCGGGTCGACGACTACGAGCAGTACTTC
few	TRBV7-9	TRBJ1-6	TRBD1	CASSTSQGGNSPLHF	TGTGCCAGCAGCACCTCACAGGGGGGTAATTCACCCCTCCACTTT
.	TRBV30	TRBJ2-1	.	CAWKILGLYNEQFF	TGTGCCTGGAAAATCTTAGGACTTTACAATGAGCAGTTCTTC
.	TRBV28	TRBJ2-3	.	CASSLKLVTITQYF	TGTGCCAGCAGCCTAAAACTAGTCACTATTACGCAGTATTTT
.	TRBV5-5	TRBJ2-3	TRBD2	CASSSLAGGLTDTQYF	TGTGCCAGCAGCTCTCTAGCGGGAGGGCTCACAGATACGCAGTATTTT
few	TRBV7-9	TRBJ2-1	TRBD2	CASSEKPSGGLNEQFF	TGTGCCAGCAGCGAGAAACCTAGCGGGGGGTTAAATGAGCAGTTCTTC
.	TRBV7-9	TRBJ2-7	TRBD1	CASSTEGADSYEQYF	TGTGCCAGCAGCACCGAGGGGGCGGACTCCTACGAGCAGTACTTC
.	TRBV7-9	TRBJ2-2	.	CASSPQLNTGELFF	TGTGCCAGCAGCCCCCAGTTGAACACCGGGGAGCTGTTTTTT
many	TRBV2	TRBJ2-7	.	CASTWRGSSYEQYF	TGTGCCAGCACTTGGAGGGGGTCATCCTACGAGCAGTACTTC
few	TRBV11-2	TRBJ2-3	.	CASSLDLPPADTQYF	TGTGCCAGCAGCTTAGATCTCCCTCCGGCAGATACGCAGTATTTT
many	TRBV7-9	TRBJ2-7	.	CASRLDPSYEQYF	TGTGCCAGCAGATTGGACCCCTCCTACGAGCAGTACTTC
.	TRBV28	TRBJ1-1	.	CASSLTTATLNTEAFF	TGTGCCAGCAGTTTGACGACAGCCACCTTGAACACTGAAGCTTTCTTT
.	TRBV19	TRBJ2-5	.	CASSMGRSETQYF	TGTGCCAGTAGTATGGGGCGGTCGGAGACCCAGTACTTC
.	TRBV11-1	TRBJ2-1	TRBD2	CASSQVGRGLAGGPPYNEQFF	TGCGCCAGCAGCCAAGTGGGGCGGGGACTAGCGGGAGGGCCACCCTACAATGAGCAGTTCTTC
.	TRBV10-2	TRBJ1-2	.	CASGGVITGDLKYGYTF	TGCGCCAGCGGCGGGGTGATTACAGGAGACCTGAAATATGGCTACACCTTC
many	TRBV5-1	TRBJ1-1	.	CASRFDRGMNTEAFF	TGCGCCAGCAGATTCGACAGAGGCATGAACACTGAAGCTTTCTTT
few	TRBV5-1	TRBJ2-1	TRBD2	CASSSLAGDIYEQFF	TGCGCCAGCAGCTCACTAGCGGGAGATATATATGAGCAGTTCTTC
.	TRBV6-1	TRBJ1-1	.	CASRASHRHPEAFF	TGTGCCAGCAGGGCCTCACATAGACACCCTGAAGCTTTCTTT
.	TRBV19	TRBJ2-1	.	CASSEHRTRLSYNEQFF	TGTGCCAGTAGTGAACATCGGACCAGACTTTCCTACAATGAGCAGTTCTTC